One sample yielded the 10 T cell receptor beta chains listed below, sequenced in a study of T cell repertoires in ileal Crohn's disease. Generated by immunoSEQ multiplex PCR, the TCRdb table keeps only in-frame clones and is missing some. The table includes roughly 7,000 clones, over 80% detected once. The sequenced sample was ileal tissue. Source of these receptors: an adult with Crohn's disease.

V gene TRBV7-2 combines with J gene TRBJ1-2; no definite D call. CDR1 SGHTA and CDR2 FQGNSA come from the germline V gene. The V end lost 9 bases, the J end lost 1 base, and 15 bases lay between the germline ends. The CDR3 runs 14 residues. The DNA of the CDR3 is TGTGCCAGTATGGACGGGGAGAATAACTATGGCTACACCTTC. Its translation is CASMDGENNYGYTF.

This clone came up once. This chain joins TRBV19 and TRBJ2-2; D perhaps matches TRBD2 (6 bases). The CDR3 runs 14 residues. Deletions cut 8 bases from V and 2 bases from J, with 12 bases between. Germline CDR1 and CDR2: LNHDA and SQIVND (reference sequence). Here the CDR3 DNA reads TGTGCCAGTTCGTGGCGGGAAAACACCGGGGAGCTGTTTTTT. Residues: CASSWRENTGELFF.

The V gene is TRBV25-1, the J gene TRBJ1-2; the D is unclear. In germline, CDR1 is MGHDK, CDR2 SYGVNS. This CDR3 region has 15 residues. V was cut by 3 bases and J by 3 bases, with 14 bases left in between. Here the CDR3 reads CASSESGWRYYGYTF. CDR3 DNA sequence: TGTGCCAGCAGTGAGTCAGGATGGCGCTACTATGGCTACACCTTC.

This clone is a singleton in its sample. The V call is TRBV28, the J call TRBJ2-7, with D tentatively TRBD2 (6 bases). Germline V CDR1 and CDR2: MDHEN, SYDVKM. The CDR3 spans 13 residues. V was trimmed by 8 bases and J by 4 bases, leaving 15 bases between them. The chain's CDR3 is CASSSGGIYEQYF. The CDR3 DNA reads TGTGCCAGCTCCTCCGGCGGGATATACGAGCAGTACTTC.

The chain couples TRBV19 to TRBJ2-7, with D maybe TRBD1 (5 bases). The CDR3 extends over 16 amino acids. Germline loops: CDR1 LNHDA, CDR2 SQIVND (reference sequence). V was shortened by 0 bases and J by 7 bases, with 19 bases between the two germline ends. The CDR3 is CASSIDAVGPRSEQYF. The DNA of the CDR3 is TGTGCCAGTAGTATAGATGCCGTGGGGCCTCGTTCTGAGCAGTACTTC.

V is TRBV14 and J is TRBJ2-7; 8 nucleotides match TRBD1. CDR3 size: 16 residues. Germline trimming cut 2 bases from V and 5 bases from J; bases unmatched to any gene: 11. CDR1 and CDR2 (germline): SGHDN, FVKESK. The CDR3 DNA reads TGTGCCAGCAGCCAATCCATAGGACAGGGTGTGAACGAGCAGTACTTC. Residues: CASSQSIGQGVNEQYF.

This chain uses TRBV28 with TRBJ2-7, with 10 nucleotides matching TRBD1. The germline V gene encodes CDR1 MDHEN and CDR2 SYDVKM. V was clipped by 4 bases and J by 7 bases; unmatched bases: 13. The CDR3 runs 16 residues. The CDR3 is CASSSTGGLGSEEQYF. CDR3 nucleotide sequence: TGTGCCAGCAGTTCGACAGGGGGCCTTGGGTCTGAAGAGCAGTACTTC.

This chain's CDR3 is CASSLSPGDTEAFF. CDR3 nucleotides: TGTGCCAGCAGCCTCAGTCCAGGGGACACTGAAGCTTTCTTT. The J gene is TRBJ1-1, the V gene TRBV16, with D perhaps TRBD1 (6 bases). Germline V CDR1 and CDR2: KGHSY, FQNENV. This CDR3 has 14 residues. Trimming took off 4 bases at V and 3 bases at J, with 12 bases between the two ends. The full variable domain, with the rest looked up from reference TRBV16 and TRBJ1-1, is GEEVAQTPKHLVRGEGQKAKLYCAPIKGHSYVFWYQQVLKNEFKFLISFQNENVFDETGMPKERFSAKCLPNSPCSLEIQATKLEDSAVYFCASSLSPGDTEAFFGQGTRLTVV.

In DNA, the CDR3 is TGCGCCAGCAGGGGCAGCTCCTACGAGCAGTACTTC. As protein: CASRGSSYEQYF. The J gene is TRBJ2-7, the V gene TRBV5-1, with unresolved D. Germline CDR1 reads SGHRS; CDR2 reads YFSETQ. The germline V and J ends were trimmed by 5 bases and 0 bases, with 6 bases remaining between them. This CDR3 is 12 amino acids long.

This rearrangement joins TRBV19 to TRBJ1-5, with unresolved D. Germline assignment: CDR1 LNHDA and CDR2 SQIVND (reference sequence). The CDR3 is 14 amino acids. Trimming shortened V by 3 bases and J by 5 bases, and 11 bases separated the two germline ends. CDR3 coding DNA: TGTGCCAGTAGTATCGACAATAGGTATCAGCCCCAGCATTTT. Protein product: CASSIDNRYQPQHF.